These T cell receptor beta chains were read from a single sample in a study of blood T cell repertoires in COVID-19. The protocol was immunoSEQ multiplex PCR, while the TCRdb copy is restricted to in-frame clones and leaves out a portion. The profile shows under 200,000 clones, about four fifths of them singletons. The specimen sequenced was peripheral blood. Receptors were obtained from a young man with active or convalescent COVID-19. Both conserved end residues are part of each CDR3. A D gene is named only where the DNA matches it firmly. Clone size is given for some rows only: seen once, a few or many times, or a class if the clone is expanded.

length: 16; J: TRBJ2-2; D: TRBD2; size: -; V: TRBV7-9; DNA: TGTGCCAGCAGCACTCAATTGACTAGCGACACCGGGGAGCTGTTTTTT; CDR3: CASSTQLTSDTGELFF
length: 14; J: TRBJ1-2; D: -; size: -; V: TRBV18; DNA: TGTGCCAGCTCACGAGAGACAGAGCTCTATGGCTACACCTTC; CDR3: CASSRETELYGYTF
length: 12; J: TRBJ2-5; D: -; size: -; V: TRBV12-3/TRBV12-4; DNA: TGTGCCAGCAGCCAAAGCGGGGAGACCCAGTACTTC; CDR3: CASSQSGETQYF
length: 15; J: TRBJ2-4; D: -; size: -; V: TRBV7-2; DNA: TGTGCCAGCAGCACCGCCGGGACAAGAAAAAACATTCAGTACTTC; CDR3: CASSTAGTRKNIQYF
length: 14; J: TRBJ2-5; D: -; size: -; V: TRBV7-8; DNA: TGTGCCAGCAGCTTCCGGGTTTTGCAAGAGACCCAGTACTTC; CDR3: CASSFRVLQETQYF
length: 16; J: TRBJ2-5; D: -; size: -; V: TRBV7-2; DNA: TGTGCCAGCAGCTTATTGTTGGGGGCAGGGATGGAGACCCAGTACTTC; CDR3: CASSLLLGAGMETQYF
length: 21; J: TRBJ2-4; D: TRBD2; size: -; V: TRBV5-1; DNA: TGCGCCAGCAGCTTAACCCCAAGGGGGAGCGGGAGGGAGCTAGCCAAAAACATTCAGTACTTC; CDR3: CASSLTPRGSGRELAKNIQYF
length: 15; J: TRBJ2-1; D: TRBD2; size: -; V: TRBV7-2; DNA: TGTGCCAGCAGCTTTCTGACTAGCGGGAGCGATGAGCAGTTCTTC; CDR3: CASSFLTSGSDEQFF
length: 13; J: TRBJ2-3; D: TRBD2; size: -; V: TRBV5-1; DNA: TGCGCCAGCAGGAGCGGGACCACAGATACGCAGTATTTT; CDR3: CASRSGTTDTQYF
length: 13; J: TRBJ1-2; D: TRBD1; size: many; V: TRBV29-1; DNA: TGCAGCAGCCGAGGGGACAGCCTATATGGCTACACCTTC; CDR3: CSSRGDSLYGYTF
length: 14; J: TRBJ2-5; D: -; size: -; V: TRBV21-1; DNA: TGTGCCAGCAGCTCCCACAGGGTCCAAGAGACCCAGTACTTC; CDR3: CASSSHRVQETQYF
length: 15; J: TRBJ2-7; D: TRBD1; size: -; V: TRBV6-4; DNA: TGTGCCAGCAGGGATCCGGGACAGGGGCTTGGGGAGCAGTACTTC; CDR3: CASRDPGQGLGEQYF
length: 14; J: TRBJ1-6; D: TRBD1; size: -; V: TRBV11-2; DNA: TGTGCCAGCAGCAAGGCAGGGGGCAATTCACCCCTCCACTTT; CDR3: CASSKAGGNSPLHF
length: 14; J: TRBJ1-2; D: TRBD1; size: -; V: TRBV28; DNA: TGTGCCAGCAGTTTATTAGGGACAGTCGTAGGCTACACCTTC; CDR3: CASSLLGTVVGYTF
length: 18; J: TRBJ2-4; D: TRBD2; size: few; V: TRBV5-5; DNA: TGTGCCAGCAGCTTGGCGGGGACACTAGCGGGAGGGCTCAACATTCAGTACTTC; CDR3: CASSLAGTLAGGLNIQYF
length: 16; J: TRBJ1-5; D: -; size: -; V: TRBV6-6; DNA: TGTGCCAGCAGTTACCCACGGGGGGGGACGCCTCAGCCCCAGCATTTT; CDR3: CASSYPRGGTPQPQHF
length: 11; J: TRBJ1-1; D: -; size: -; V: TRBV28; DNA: TGTGCCAGCAAAGGGGTCACTGAAGCTTTCTTT; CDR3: CASKGVTEAFF
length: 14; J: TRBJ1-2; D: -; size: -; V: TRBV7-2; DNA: TGTGCCAGCAGCCCCGCGGGGGCGAGCTATGGCTACACCTTC; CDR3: CASSPAGASYGYTF
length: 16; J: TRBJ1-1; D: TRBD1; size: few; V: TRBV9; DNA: TGTGCCAGCAGCGCGGAAGTCGACAGGGGCTACACTGAAGCTTTCTTT; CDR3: CASSAEVDRGYTEAFF
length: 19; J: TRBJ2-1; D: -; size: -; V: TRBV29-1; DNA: TGCAGCGTTGAATTTCGACCCCCCTTACGCGGGACCAAATACAATGAGCAGTTCTTC; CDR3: CSVEFRPPLRGTKYNEQFF
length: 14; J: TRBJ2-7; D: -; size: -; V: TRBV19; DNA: TGTGCCAGTAGTATAGACGGGGGGCTCTACGAGCAGTACTTC; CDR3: CASSIDGGLYEQYF
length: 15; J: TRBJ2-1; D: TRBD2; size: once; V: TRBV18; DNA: TGTGCCAGCTCACCTCTACGGGAGGGCCGCAATGAGCAGTTCTTC; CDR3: CASSPLREGRNEQFF
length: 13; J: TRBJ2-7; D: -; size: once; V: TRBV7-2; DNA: TGTGCCAGCAGCCTCTTGGGGGGCTACGAGCAGTACTTC; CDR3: CASSLLGGYEQYF
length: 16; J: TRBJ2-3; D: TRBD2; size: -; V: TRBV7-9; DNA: TGTGCCAGCAGCCTACCTAGCGGGAGCATAGGAGATACGCAGTATTTT; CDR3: CASSLPSGSIGDTQYF
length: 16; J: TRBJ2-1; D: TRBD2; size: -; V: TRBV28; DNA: TGTGCCAGCAGCACTATTAGCGGGAGGTCCTACAATGAGCAGTTCTTC; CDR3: CASSTISGRSYNEQFF
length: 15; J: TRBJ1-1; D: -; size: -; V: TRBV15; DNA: TGTGCCACCAGCAGAGATCGATCGGGTTTCACTGAAGCTTTCTTT; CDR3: CATSRDRSGFTEAFF
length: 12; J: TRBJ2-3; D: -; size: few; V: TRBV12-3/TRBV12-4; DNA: TGTGCCAGCAGTTTCTACCCAGATACGCAGTATTTT; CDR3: CASSFYPDTQYF
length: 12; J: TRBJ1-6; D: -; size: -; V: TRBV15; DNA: TGTGCCACCAGTCTAGATAATTCACCCCTCCACTTT; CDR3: CATSLDNSPLHF
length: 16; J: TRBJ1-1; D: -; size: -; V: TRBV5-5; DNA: TGTGCCAGCAGCTTGGCCTTAAACAGCCAGAACACTGAAGCTTTCTTT; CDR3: CASSLALNSQNTEAFF
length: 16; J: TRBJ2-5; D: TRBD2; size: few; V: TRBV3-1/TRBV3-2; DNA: TGTGCCAGCAGCCGGACTAGCGGGGGATCCGGAGAGACCCAGTACTTC; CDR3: CASSRTSGGSGETQYF
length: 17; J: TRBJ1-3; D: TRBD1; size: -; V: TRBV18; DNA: TGTGCCAGCTCACCACAGACGGGACAGCATCTGGGAAACACCATATATTTT; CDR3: CASSPQTGQHLGNTIYF
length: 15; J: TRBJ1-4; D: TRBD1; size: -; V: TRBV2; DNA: TGTGCCAGCAGCACAGGGGCCTCAGCTAATGAAAAACTGTTTTTT; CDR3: CASSTGASANEKLFF